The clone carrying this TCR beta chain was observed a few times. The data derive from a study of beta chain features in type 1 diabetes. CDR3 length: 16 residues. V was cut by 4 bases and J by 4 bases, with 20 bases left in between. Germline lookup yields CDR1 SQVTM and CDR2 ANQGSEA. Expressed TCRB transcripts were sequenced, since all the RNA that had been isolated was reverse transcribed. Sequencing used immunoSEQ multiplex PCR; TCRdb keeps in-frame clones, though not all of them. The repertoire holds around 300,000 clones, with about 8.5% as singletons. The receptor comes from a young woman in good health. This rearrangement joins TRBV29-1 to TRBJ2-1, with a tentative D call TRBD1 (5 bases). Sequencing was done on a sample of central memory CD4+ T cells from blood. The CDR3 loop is CSVGGDWMKGYNEQFF. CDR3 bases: TGCAGCGTTGGGGGCGACTGGATGAAAGGGTACAATGAGCAGTTCTTC.